A single sample is the source of the 30 T cell receptor beta chains below, sequenced in a study of blood T cell repertoires in COVID-19. The table came from immunoSEQ multiplex PCR; TCRdb's copy has only in-frame clones and leaves some out. Here the sample spans over 50,000 clones, around 82% being singletons. Sequenced: peripheral blood. All receptors derive from a man between 60 and 70 years old with COVID-19, enrolled during active disease.

The chain carries TRBV24-1 and TRBJ2-1, with 7 positions matching TRBD1. V dropped 7 bases and J dropped 2; count of bases not matched to a gene: 1. Germline-derived CDR1 and CDR2 are KGHDR and SFDVKD. The CDR3 extends over 13 amino acids. CDR3 in amino acids: CATRQGTYNEQFF. CDR3 sequence (DNA): TGTGCCACCAGACAGGGGACCTACAATGAGCAGTTCTTC.

The chain joins TRBV13 to TRBJ1-2; D uncertain. The CDR3 sequence is 11 residues long. Germline values: CDR1 PRHDT, CDR2 FYEKMQ (reference sequence). Between the trimmed V and J ends, which lost 3 bases and 7 bases, there was a span of 6 bases. CDR3 amino acids: CASSLTSGYTF. The CDR3 DNA reads TGTGCCAGCAGCTTGACTTCTGGCTACACCTTC.

CDR3: CSAPNRDGYTF. The CDR3 nucleotides are TGCAGTGCCCCGAACAGGGATGGCTACACCTTC. The genes are TRBV20-1 and TRBJ1-2; D may be TRBD1 (6 bases). CDR3 length: 11 amino acids. V lost 6 bases to trimming and J lost 6 bases, with 11 bases between them. Germline CDR1 DFQATT, CDR2 SNEGSKA (reference sequence).

The count of this clone is one. The chain couples TRBV7-9 to TRBJ2-3; D remains ambiguous. Trimming left V 6 bases short and J 4 bases short, with 11 bases between. Germline V gene sequence: CDR1 SEHNR, CDR2 FQNEAQ (reference sequence). This CDR3 contains 13 residues. The CDR3 spells CASSQASPDTQYF. CDR3 sequence (DNA): TGTGCCAGCAGTCAAGCAAGTCCAGATACGCAGTATTTT.

The chain links TRBV24-1 to TRBJ2-1; 13 bases match TRBD2. The CDR3 is made up of 17 amino acids. V was clipped by 7 bases and J by 3 bases; unmatched bases: 8. From germline, CDR1 is KGHDR and CDR2 SFDVKD. CDR3 nucleotides: TGTGCCACCAGCGGGACTAGCGGGGCTTGGGACTACAATGAGCAGTTCTTC. Protein product: CATSGTSGAWDYNEQFF.

The chain uses TRBV5-1 and TRBJ1-3; tentatively, D is TRBD1 (6 bases). V lost 5 bases, J lost 2 bases, and 14 bases lay in between. From germline, CDR1 is SGHRS and CDR2 YFSETQ. The CDR3 runs 15 residues. As DNA, the CDR3 is TGCGCCAGCAGTTTTACAGGGTTGGCTGGAAACACCATATATTTT. Encoded protein: CASSFTGLAGNTIYF.

The genes are TRBV6-1 and TRBJ1-2, with TRBD1 identical over 11 bases. The CDR3 covers 15 residues. V dropped 1 base and J dropped 4; count of bases not matched to a gene: 2. Germline CDR1 and CDR2: MNHNS and SASEGT. CDR3 sequence reads: CASSEGTGGIYGYTF. The CDR3, as DNA: TGTGCCAGCAGTGAAGGGACAGGGGGCATCTATGGCTACACCTTC.

This chain joins TRBV5-1 and TRBJ2-2; 8 nucleotides align to TRBD2. Looked up from germline, CDR1 is SGHRS and CDR2 is YFSETQ. The CDR3 has 16 residues. V shed 4 bases, J shed 5 bases, and the junction held 10 bases outside the gene matches. The CDR3 bases are TGCGCCAGCAGCAAAATAAGCGGGAGCAATACCGGGGAGCTGTTTTTT. Its protein product is CASSKISGSNTGELFF.

In this sample, this clone turned up once. As DNA, the CDR3 is TGTGCCAGCAGTACCGGGCATCGGGGGGGGACCCAGTACTTC. Its translation is CASSTGHRGGTQYF. The rearrangement links TRBV6-5 to TRBJ2-5; the match to TRBD2 covers 8 bases. The ends lost 5 bases at V and 7 bases at J; junction bases unmatched: 9. There are 14 residues in the CDR3. Germline CDR1 and CDR2: MNHEY and SVGAGI.

The chain combines TRBV19 with TRBJ2-7; the D gene is possibly TRBD2 (5 bases). Between the trimmed V and J ends, which lost 7 bases and 5 bases, there was a span of 12 bases. Germline lookup yields CDR1 LNHDA and CDR2 SQIVND (reference sequence). The CDR3 totals 12 residues. CDR3 sequence (DNA): TGTGCCAGTACCTCGGACGGGGACGAGCAGTACTTC. Protein product: CASTSDGDEQYF.

The rearrangement joins TRBV12-3 or TRBV12-4 to TRBJ1-1, with D unclear. The CDR3 contains 12 residues. V lost 6 bases to trimming and J lost 4 bases, with 9 bases between them. CDR3 in amino acids: CASSPGVTEAFF. CDR3 DNA sequence: TGTGCCAGCAGCCCCGGGGTCACTGAAGCTTTCTTT.

The chain employs TRBV30 and TRBJ1-6, with 7 bases lining up with TRBD1. Germline V gives CDR1 GTSNPN, CDR2 SVGIG (reference sequence). CDR3 length equals 16 residues. The V and J ends lost 3 bases and 2 bases, in that order; junction bases with no gene match: 7. The CDR3 spells CAWSLKQGTYNSPLHF. CDR3 nucleotide sequence: TGTGCCTGGAGCCTAAAACAGGGGACCTATAATTCACCCCTCCACTTT.

The chain employs TRBV6-6 and TRBJ1-6, with TRBD1 matching 9 bases. The CDR3 is 17 residues long. The junction had 14 bases not matched to a gene; V was cut back by 5 bases and J by 9 bases. Germline V CDR1 and CDR2: MNHNY, SVGAGI (reference sequence). In nucleotides, the CDR3 is TGTGCCAGCAGTCAGGACAGGGGAAGTGGTAATAGTTCACCCCTCCACTTT. This gives the protein CASSQDRGSGNSSPLHF.

V is TRBV5-1 and J is TRBJ1-6; TRBD1 aligns across 11 bases. Germline V gene sequence: CDR1 SGHRS, CDR2 YFSETQ. V shed 4 bases, J shed 0 bases, and the junction held 6 bases outside the gene matches. The CDR3 length is 18 residues. The CDR3: CASSGGQGESSYNSPLHF. The DNA of the CDR3 is TGCGCCAGCAGCGGGGGACAGGGGGAAAGCTCCTATAATTCACCCCTCCACTTT.

The CDR3 region has the DNA TGTGCCAGCAGTTACTTTCAGGGGCCAAACTATGGCTACACCTTC. It codes for CASSYFQGPNYGYTF. This sequence joins TRBV6-6 and TRBJ1-2; D perhaps matches TRBD1 (6 bases). CDR1 is MNHNY, CDR2 SVGAGI, per germline (reference sequence). V lost 1 base, J lost 2 bases, and 11 bases lay in between. This CDR3 contains 15 residues.

This clone was observed once. V usage is TRBV24-1 and J usage is TRBJ2-1, with TRBD2 identical over 8 bases. CDR1 KGHDR and CDR2 SFDVKD come from the germline V gene. The ends lost 2 bases at V and 2 bases at J; junction bases unmatched: 4. There are 16 residues in the CDR3. CDR3 region: CATSDYTTSAYNEQFF. CDR3 in DNA: TGTGCCACCAGTGATTATACGACTAGCGCCTACAATGAGCAGTTCTTC.

V is TRBV19 and J is TRBJ2-3; D not resolved. Germline V gene lookup returns CDR1 LNHDA and CDR2 SQIVND (reference sequence). The CDR3 spans 14 residues. V was trimmed by 1 base and J by 4 bases, leaving 9 bases between them. In nucleotides, the CDR3 is TGTGCCAGTAGTATAGTTATCAGCGCAGATACGCAGTATTTT. Protein sequence: CASSIVISADTQYF. The full variable domain, with the rest looked up from reference TRBV19 and TRBJ2-3, is DGGITQSPKYLFRKEGQNVTLSCEQNLNHDAMYWYRQDPGQGLRLIYYSQIVNDFQKGDIAEGYSVSREKKESFPLTVTSAQKNPTAFYLCASSIVISADTQYFGPGTRLTVL.

Ten or more counts support this clone. The chain recombines TRBV29-1 with TRBJ1-1, with unresolved D. CDR1 SQVTM and CDR2 ANQGSEA come from the germline V gene. CDR3 length: 13 amino acids. V lost 6 bases and J lost 4, with 15 bases in between. The chain's CDR3 is CSVPPVDLTEAFF. As DNA, the CDR3 is TGCAGCGTGCCCCCTGTAGATCTCACTGAAGCTTTCTTT.

CDR3 loop: CASSLSGGAGKLFF. The CDR3 coding sequence is TGTGCCAGCAGTTTATCAGGGGGCGCGGGGAAACTGTTTTTT. The chain is built from TRBV28 and TRBJ1-4, with 8 bases fitting TRBD1. V shed 1 base and J 11 bases; nucleotides not matched to a gene: 6. Germline V CDR1 and CDR2: MDHEN, SYDVKM. The CDR3 extends over 14 amino acids. The entire variable domain, with the rest obtained from reference TRBV28 and TRBJ1-4, is as follows: DVKVTQSSRYLVKRTGEKVFLECVQDMDHENMFWYRQDPGLGLRLIYFSYDVKMKEKGDIPEGYSVSREKKERFSLILESASTNQTSMYLCASSLSGGAGKLFFGSGTQLSVL.

This clone was picked up a small number of times. The rearrangement uses TRBV30 and TRBJ1-4, with 7 positions matching TRBD1. CDR3 length: 15 residues. V shed 1 base and J 5 bases; nucleotides not matched to a gene: 7. From germline, CDR1 is GTSNPN and CDR2 SVGIG (reference sequence). Here the CDR3 DNA reads TGTGCCTGGAGTGAGGGACAGACTCCAAATGAAAAACTGTTTTTT. Its translation is CAWSEGQTPNEKLFF.

The chain links TRBV2 to TRBJ1-5; 9 positions match TRBD1. CDR1 is SNHLY and CDR2 is FYNNEI in the germline V gene. The CDR3 is 16 residues long. The V gene end was trimmed by 3 bases and the J gene end by 3 bases; junction bases not matched to a gene: 6. CDR3 DNA: TGTGCCAGCAGTGATCCCAGGACAGGGGCCAATCAGCCCCAGCATTTT. Its translation is CASSDPRTGANQPQHF.

The V call is TRBV6-5, the J call TRBJ2-7, with D possibly matching TRBD1 (6 bases). Per the germline V gene, CDR1 is MNHEY and CDR2 is SVGAGI. V was shortened by 8 bases and J by 5 bases, with 19 bases between the two germline ends. The CDR3 runs 14 residues. This CDR3 reads CASSTQGIQNEQYF. CDR3 coding DNA: TGTGCCAGCTCGACGCAGGGGATTCAGAACGAGCAGTACTTC.

This clone was seen just once. V is TRBV6-5 and J is TRBJ1-3; the match to TRBD1 covers 8 bases. Germline lookup yields CDR1 MNHEY and CDR2 SVGAGI. V was pared by 7 bases and J by 4 bases, with 9 bases of the junction left unmatched. The length of the CDR3 is 15 residues. The CDR3 DNA is TGTGCCAGCACCAAGGACAGGGAAGGAGGAAACACCATATATTTT. It is translated as CASTKDREGGNTIYF.

The V and J genes are TRBV2 and TRBJ1-1; TRBD1 matches at 9 bases. The CDR3 runs 15 residues. Germline V lookup: CDR1 SNHLY, CDR2 FYNNEI. V dropped 5 bases and J dropped 4; count of bases not matched to a gene: 8. The CDR3 DNA is TGTGCCAGCAGTACGACCACAGGGGGCGGCACTGAAGCTTTCTTT. Protein: CASSTTTGGGTEAFF.

The V and J genes are TRBV6-1 and TRBJ1-4; no clear D gene. The CDR3 extends over 14 amino acids. CDR1 MNHNS and CDR2 SASEGT come from the germline V gene. Trimming removed 2 bases at V and 6 bases at J, with 10 bases between. The CDR3 region is CASSENGLDEKLFF. The CDR3 coding sequence is TGTGCCAGCAGTGAAAACGGTCTTGATGAAAAACTGTTTTTT.

V is TRBV19 and J is TRBJ2-1; TRBD2 matches at 11 bases. Germline values: CDR1 LNHDA, CDR2 SQIVND (reference sequence). CDR3 size: 17 residues. Trimming removed 7 bases from V and 0 bases from J; junction bases left unmatched: 8. The CDR3 DNA reads as TGTGCCAGTACGAGACTAGCGGGGCGGAGCTCCTACAATGAGCAGTTCTTC. It is translated as CASTRLAGRSSYNEQFF.

V and J are TRBV20-1 and TRBJ2-1; D uncertain. The germline V and J ends were trimmed by 6 bases and 7 bases, with 7 bases remaining between them. The germline V gene encodes CDR1 DFQATT and CDR2 SNEGSKA (reference sequence). The CDR3 is 10 residues long. For the CDR3, the DNA is TGCAGTGCAAGCAGGAATGAGCAGTTCTTC. Translating gives CSASRNEQFF.

This chain joins TRBV21-1 and TRBJ2-1; the DNA was not used to check the table's D call, TRBD2. TRBV21-1 is a documented pseudogene. CDR3 length: 17 amino acids. CDR3 sequence: CASSKFRRGGALYEQFF. The CDR3 nucleotides are TGTGCCAGCAGCAAATTCCGTCGCGGGGGGGCCTTATATGAGCAGTTCTTC.

The chain combines TRBV6-5 with TRBJ2-5; D perhaps matches TRBD2 (5 bases). The CDR3 sequence is 13 residues long. Looked up from germline, CDR1 is MNHEY and CDR2 is SVGAGI. Trimming removed 2 bases at V and 3 bases at J, with 7 bases between. The CDR3 coding sequence is TGTGCCAGCAGTTACCGGGGAAAAGAGACCCAGTACTTC. Its translation: CASSYRGKETQYF.

This clone was counted at least ten times. The chain is built from TRBV6-5 and TRBJ1-4, with D perhaps matching TRBD1 (5 bases). In germline, CDR1 is MNHEY, CDR2 SVGAGI. The V gene lost 6 bases and the J gene lost 7 bases, with 15 bases spanning the gap. CDR3 length: 14 residues. The chain's CDR3 is CASRRQGEIEKLFF. As DNA, the CDR3 is TGTGCCAGCAGGCGCCAGGGCGAAATTGAAAAACTGTTTTTT.